A selection of T cell receptor beta chains follows, all from one sample in a study of blood T cells in healthy people across ages. One entry per CDR3 protein results from TCRdb running MiXCR on the 5' RACE reads. The table lists approximately 800,000 distinct CDR3 sequences, more than 50% of them singletons. The sequencing input was blood. The receptors stem from a man in his forties or fifties in good health. Both conserved end residues are part of each CDR3. The D gene is left open where the match is weak. Clone size is shown for a subset of rows, as once, few, many or a class of expanded clone.

CASSRTLRGNQETQYF,TGCGCCAGCAGCCGAACGCTTCGGGGGAACCAAGAGACCCAGTACTTC,NA,TRBV4-3,TRBJ2-5,NA
CAWSEGVRSNIQYF,TGTGCCTGGAGTGAGGGAGTGAGAAGCAACATTCAGTACTTC,NA,TRBV30,TRBJ2-4,NA
CASSQDGGTGANVLTF,TGCGCCAGCAGCCAAGACGGGGGAACTGGGGCCAACGTCCTGACTTTC,many,TRBV4-3,TRBJ2-6,NA
CASGIGSFTDTQYF,TGTGCTAGTGGAATTGGGAGTTTCACAGATACGCAGTATTTT,NA,TRBV12-5,TRBJ2-3,NA
CVSSSVKLFF,TGTGTCAGCTCCTCGGTTAAGCTGTTTTTT,NA,TRBV6-1,TRBJ2-2,NA
CASSVGDGINYGYTF,TGTGCCAGCAGCGTTGGGGACGGCATCAACTATGGCTACACCTTC,NA,TRBV9,TRBJ1-2,NA
CASSLTSGGFETQYF,TGTGCCAGCAGCCTCACTAGCGGGGGTTTTGAGACCCAGTACTTC,NA,TRBV11-1,TRBJ2-5,TRBD2
CASSLLISGGGSGANVLTF,TGTGCCAGCAGCTTATTAATTTCAGGGGGCGGCTCTGGGGCCAACGTCCTGACTTTC,NA,TRBV11-1,TRBJ2-6,TRBD1
CASSVPGQGDEQFF,TGTGCCAGCAGTGTTCCGGGACAGGGGGATGAGCAGTTCTTC,many,TRBV28,TRBJ2-1,TRBD1
CASSEPGQGETQYF,TGTGCCAGCAGCGAACCGGGACAGGGAGAGACCCAGTACTTC,few,TRBV25-1,TRBJ2-5,TRBD1
CASSEGLGGNEQFF,TGTGCCAGCAGTGAAGGTTTGGGGGGGAATGAGCAGTTCTTC,few,TRBV2,TRBJ2-1,TRBD2
CASSFGPFKEQYF,TGTGCCAGCAGCTTTGGGCCCTTCAAGGAGCAGTACTTC,few,TRBV7-6,TRBJ2-7,NA
CASNRMGASYEQYF,TGTGCCAGCAACCGAATGGGGGCCTCCTACGAGCAGTACTTC,NA,TRBV7-2,TRBJ2-7,NA
CASSRWEPTGGYGYTF,TGTGCCAGCAGCCGATGGGAACCGACAGGGGGCTATGGCTACACCTTC,NA,TRBV3-1,TRBJ1-2,TRBD1
CASSASPTGGVYGYTF,TGTGCCAGCAGTGCCTCCCCCACAGGGGGTGTCTATGGCTACACCTTC,NA,TRBV12-3/TRBV12-4,TRBJ1-2,TRBD1
CASSMGPSVNTEAFF,TGTGCCAGCAGTATGGGACCTTCGGTGAACACTGAAGCTTTCTTT,NA,TRBV28,TRBJ1-1,NA
CATSDYRDEQFF,TGTGCCACCAGTGATTATCGTGATGAGCAGTTCTTC,NA,TRBV24-1,TRBJ2-1,NA
CSAGGLAGKYEQYF,TGCAGTGCTGGGGGACTAGCGGGAAAATACGAGCAGTACTTC,NA,TRBV20-1,TRBJ2-7,TRBD2
CASRNTSSNQPQHF,TGTGCCAGCAGAAACACAAGTAGCAATCAGCCCCAGCATTTT,NA,TRBV25-1,TRBJ1-5,NA
CASSLMLLESYNEQFF,TGTGCCAGCAGCTTAATGCTCCTAGAATCCTACAATGAGCAGTTCTTC,NA,TRBV7-3,TRBJ2-1,NA
CASSQSSSGELYEQYF,TGTGCCAGCAGCCAATCGAGTAGCGGAGAGCTCTACGAGCAGTACTTC,NA,TRBV16,TRBJ2-7,NA
CSANPRPTNDGYTF,TGCAGTGCTAACCCCAGGCCCACTAACGATGGCTACACCTTC,few,TRBV20-1,TRBJ1-2,NA
CASSRDGSGNYEQYF,TGTGCCAGCAGCAGAGATGGTTCGGGCAACTACGAGCAGTACTTC,NA,TRBV6-2/TRBV6-3,TRBJ2-7,NA
CASSDPGQWPGELFF,TGCGCCAGCAGCGATCCGGGACAGTGGCCCGGGGAGCTGTTTTTT,NA,TRBV5-1,TRBJ2-2,TRBD1
CASSLAKNIQYF,TGTGCCAGCAGCCTTGCCAAAAACATTCAGTACTTC,NA,TRBV7-3,TRBJ2-4,NA
CSATRGKNEQFF,TGCAGTGCTACCCGGGGGAAGAATGAGCAGTTCTTC,few,TRBV20-1,TRBJ2-1,NA
CASSQQGMYGYTF,TGTGCCAGCAGTCAACAGGGGATGTATGGCTACACCTTC,NA,TRBV6-6,TRBJ1-2,TRBD1
CASSRPIGVGSYEQYF,TGTGCCAGCAGCAGACCGATTGGGGTTGGCTCCTACGAGCAGTACTTC,NA,TRBV27,TRBJ2-7,NA
CASSYIAGGSDTQYF,TGTGCCAGCAGTTACATAGCGGGAGGGTCAGATACGCAGTATTTT,NA,TRBV6-5,TRBJ2-3,TRBD2
CASSLRPFGASTDTQYF,TGTGCCAGCAGCTTACGGCCTTTCGGGGCCAGCACAGATACGCAGTATTTT,NA,TRBV11-2,TRBJ2-3,NA
CAGPMGGRSNQPQHF,TGTGCCGGCCCCATGGGGGGGCGCAGCAATCAGCCCCAGCATTTT,NA,TRBV28,TRBJ1-5,NA
CATSRDGAGWGYTF,TGTGCCACCAGCAGAGATGGGGCAGGGTGGGGCTACACCTTC,NA,TRBV15,TRBJ1-2,NA
CASRETHRGAETQYF,TGTGCCAGCAGAGAGACACATCGGGGGGCAGAGACCCAGTACTTC,NA,TRBV6-6,TRBJ2-5,NA
CASSIRQELNGYTF,TGTGCCAGTAGTATTAGACAGGAATTAAATGGCTACACCTTC,NA,TRBV19,TRBJ1-2,NA
CASSLPGTSGGNEQFF,TGTGCCAGCAGCTTACCCGGGACTAGCGGGGGGAATGAGCAGTTCTTC,few,TRBV27,TRBJ2-1,TRBD2
CANSSLLPKLKPLEEQFF,TGTGCCAACAGTTCCCTCCTACCTAAATTGAAGCCCTTGGAAGAGCAGTTCTTC,NA,TRBV6-2/TRBV6-3,TRBJ2-1,NA
CASSLGQGEYGYTF,TGTGCCAGCAGCTTGGGACAGGGGGAATATGGCTACACCTTC,few,TRBV7-6,TRBJ1-2,TRBD1